Presented here are 9 T cell receptor beta chains from one specimen sequenced in a study of blood T cells in healthy people across ages. Alongside a J-beta primer mix, a sample-barcoded 5' primer served in a second PCR lasting about 6 to 11 cycles. TCRdb passed the 5' RACE reads through MiXCR, listing each CDR3 protein once. The sample lists roughly 900,000 distinct CDR3 sequences; under 35% were seen once. Sequencing was done on a sample of blood. All receptors derive from a woman aged 80 or over in good health.

Concerning this clonotype itself: It may be a read error: a sequence one base away is much more abundant. The chain is built from TRBV18 and TRBJ2-1; the match to TRBD2 covers 13 bases. The V gene end was trimmed by 1 base and the J gene end by 7 bases; junction bases not matched to a gene: 4. Per germline, CDR1 KGHSH and CDR2 LQKENI. CDR3 length: 16 amino acids. The chain's CDR3 is CASSPLGLAGKNEQFF. The CDR3 DNA is TGTGCCAGCTCACCACTGGGACTAGCGGGGAAGAATGAGCAGTTCTTC.

The sample holds a few counts of this clonotype. The chain couples TRBV2 to TRBJ2-7, with TRBD1 identical over 7 bases. Germline loops: CDR1 SNHLY, CDR2 FYNNEI. V dropped 6 bases and J dropped 2; count of bases not matched to a gene: 10. The CDR3 runs to 15 residues. The CDR3 DNA sequence: TGTGCCAGCAGAACAACAGGGGCGACAACCTACGAGCAGTACTTC. It translates to CASRTTGATTYEQYF.

This clonotype was picked up many times. The CDR3 here is CASSQGVMVETQYF. In DNA form, the CDR3 reads TGCGCCAGCAGCCAAGGGGTGATGGTCGAGACCCAGTACTTC. The chain links TRBV4-3 to TRBJ2-5; no clear D. Trimming removed 1 base at V and 5 bases at J, with 11 bases between. The germline V gene encodes CDR1 LGHNA and CDR2 YSLEER. This CDR3 has 14 amino acids.

This clonotype came up a few times. Possible read error: a much larger clone is one base away. CDR3 residues: CASSDSWTQYF. DNA for the CDR3: TGTGCCAGCAGCGACAGTTGGACCCAGTACTTC. V is TRBV6-5 and J is TRBJ2-5, with TRBD1 as a possible D gene (5 bases). V was cut by 6 bases and J by 7 bases, with 9 bases left in between. CDR1 and CDR2 from the germline V gene are MNHEY and SVGAGI. This CDR3 has 11 amino acids.

This clonotype was picked up many times. This chain links TRBV7-2 with TRBJ2-3; possible D gene TRBD2, 7 bases. The CDR3 extends over 15 amino acids. Germline assignment: CDR1 SGHTA and CDR2 FQGNSA. V lost 6 bases and J 1 base, leaving 14 bases between the germline ends. Here the CDR3 reads CASRPGGGGTDTQYF. The CDR3 DNA follows: TGTGCCAGCAGACCGGGCGGGGGCGGCACAGATACGCAGTATTTT.

This chain joins TRBV27 and TRBJ2-1; TRBD2 matches 9 bases. The CDR3 consists of 17 residues. The ends lost 2 bases at V and 4 bases at J; junction bases unmatched: 9. CDR1 and CDR2 (germline): MNHEY, SMNVEV (reference sequence). CDR3: CASSLGSGTSPYNEQFF. CDR3 bases: TGTGCCAGCAGTTTAGGTTCCGGGACTAGCCCGTACAATGAGCAGTTCTTC.

This clonotype was detected ten times or more. The chain links TRBV4-3 to TRBJ2-3, with 7 bases identical to TRBD1. Germline CDR1 is LGHNA and CDR2 is YSLEER. V shed 5 bases, J shed 8 bases, and the junction held 10 bases outside the gene matches. The CDR3 totals 14 residues. CDR3 sequence reads: CASSLGTASGTQYF. In DNA, the CDR3 is TGCGCCAGCAGCTTAGGGACAGCCAGTGGTACGCAGTATTTT.

This clonotype was seen ten or more times. CDR3 DNA: TGTGCCAGCAGCAAAGCGGAGTGGTCCTACAATGAGCAGTTCTTC. Protein: CASSKAEWSYNEQFF. The genes are TRBV27 and TRBJ2-1, with D possibly TRBD2 on 5 matching bases. This CDR3 spans 15 amino acids. The V end lost 6 bases, the J end lost 1 base, and 13 bases lay between the germline ends. Per the germline V gene, CDR1 is MNHEY and CDR2 is SMNVEV (reference sequence).

This clonotype was detected ten times or more. The V and J genes are TRBV29-1 and TRBJ1-2; D possibly corresponds to TRBD1 (5 bases). Germline V gives CDR1 SQVTM, CDR2 ANQGSEA. CDR3 length: 14 residues. The ends were cut back, 4 bases at V and 2 bases at J, with 14 bases in the middle. CDR3 in DNA: TGCAGCGTTGTCGATGGGGGTCGGAACTATGGCTACACCTTC. Translated, it gives CSVVDGGRNYGYTF. Using reference TRBV29-1 and TRBJ1-2 for the parts outside the CDR3, the full variable domain is SAVISQKPSRDICQRGTSLTIQCQVDSQVTMMFWYRQQPGQSLTLIATANQGSEATYESGFVIDKFPISRPNLTFSTLTVSNMSPEDSSIYLCSVVDGGRNYGYTFGSGTRLTVV.